A selection of T cell receptor beta chains follows, all from one sample in a study of T cells after yellow fever vaccination. TCRdb re-analysed the 5' RACE reads in MiXCR, keeping a single row per CDR3 protein. The sample includes hundreds of thousands of distinct CDR3 sequences, about 17% seen only once; the top ten take 17%. Specimen: PBMCs, collected around 5 days after the first yellow fever vaccination. These receptors originate from a man between 18 and 35 years old who received the YFV17D yellow fever vaccine. CDR3s include the opening cysteine and the closing phenylalanine or tryptophan. The order of the fields is V gene, J gene, D gene, clone size, CDR3 DNA, CDR3 protein. D genes are given only for firm matches. Part of the rows lack a size; the others show once, few, many or a class for expanded clones.

>TRBV7-2|TRBJ2-3|-|-
TGTGCCAGCAGCCTAAGGCAGAGCGTGGATACGCAGTATTTT
CASSLRQSVDTQYF
>TRBV12-3/TRBV12-4|TRBJ1-1|-|-
TGTGCCAGCAGTTTTCGAAGGGTTTGGACTGAAGCTTTCTTT
CASSFRRVWTEAFF
>TRBV7-2|TRBJ1-1|TRBD1|-
TGTGCCAGCAGCGCTGGGACAGCCCTTTTTTTT
CASSAGTALFF
>TRBV5-1|TRBJ2-5|-|few
TGCGCCAGCAGCTTGGACGGGCAGATTCTGGAGACCCAGTACTTC
CASSLDGQILETQYF
>TRBV20-1|TRBJ1-5|-|few
TGCAGTGCTAGAGATCCCCACTCCTCAAATGAACGGCCCCAGCATTTT
CSARDPHSSNERPQHF
>TRBV20-1|TRBJ1-6|-|-
TGCAGTGCTAGACAGGAGGACCCCAAACCCCTCCACTTT
CSARQEDPKPLHF
>TRBV9|TRBJ2-3|TRBD1|few
TGTGCCAGCAGCATACCTCAGGGGGCCAACACAGATACGCAGTATTTT
CASSIPQGANTDTQYF
>TRBV6-1|TRBJ2-2|TRBD1|-
TGTGCCAGCAGTAAAGGACAGGGAGAGACCGGGGAGCTGTTTTTT
CASSKGQGETGELFF
>TRBV28|TRBJ1-5|-|many
TGTGCCAGCAGCCCTGCGGGGGGGGGTCAGCCCCAGCATTTT
CASSPAGGGQPQHF
>TRBV7-2|TRBJ1-5|-|few
TGTGCCAGCAGCTCACCCCCCCAGAGCAATCAGCCCCAGCATTTT
CASSSPPQSNQPQHF
>TRBV18|TRBJ1-1|-|-
TGTGCCAGCTCACCCAGGGAAGGGGCTGGCGGCACTGAAGCTTTCTTT
CASSPREGAGGTEAFF
>TRBV5-1|TRBJ2-7|TRBD1|-
TGCGCCAGCGGATCTGGGACAGGGCGCTCCGAGCAGTACTTC
CASGSGTGRSEQYF
>TRBV12-3/TRBV12-4|TRBJ2-3|-|few
TGTGCCAGCAGTCCCCCCAGGGCTAACACAGATACGCAGTATTTT
CASSPPRANTDTQYF
>TRBV5-4|TRBJ2-7|TRBD1|-
TGTGCCAGCAGCTCCGGGACAGGGGCCGCCTACGAGCAGTACTTC
CASSSGTGAAYEQYF
>TRBV29-1|TRBJ2-7|TRBD2|-
TGCAGCGTTATAATGTTCGGGGGGGCCCTACGTTCCGAGCAGTACTTC
CSVIMFGGALRSEQYF
>TRBV20-1|TRBJ2-2|-|few
TGCAGTGCTAGATTCGGGGCGAGCACCGGGGAGCTGTTTTTT
CSARFGASTGELFF
>TRBV10-3|TRBJ2-7|TRBD1|-
TGTGCCATCAGTGAGCCGACCAGACAGGGGGCGAACGAGCAGTACTTC
CAISEPTRQGANEQYF
>TRBV12-5|TRBJ1-1|TRBD1|few
TGTGCTAGTGGTTTGGAGGGGGCGGACACTGAAGCTTTCTTT
CASGLEGADTEAFF
>TRBV19|TRBJ1-2|-|few
TGTGCCACTTCGTACCAAAGGACCAACTATGGCTACACCTTC
CATSYQRTNYGYTF
>TRBV19|TRBJ2-3|TRBD1|-
TGTGCCAGTAGTACTTGGGACAGGGCCAACACAGATACGCAGTATTTT
CASSTWDRANTDTQYF
>TRBV5-1|TRBJ2-3|TRBD2|-
TGCGCCAGCAGCTTGTATAGCGGGGGGCCGGAAGATACGCAGTATTTT
CASSLYSGGPEDTQYF
>TRBV9|TRBJ2-3|TRBD2|few
TGTGCCAGCAGCGTCTTTAGCGGGGGGCCTCTGGATACGCAGTATTTT
CASSVFSGGPLDTQYF
>TRBV4-3|TRBJ1-6|-|-
TGCGCCAGCAGCCAACGGGTCAGCCCGAATTCACCCCTCCACTTT
CASSQRVSPNSPLHF
>TRBV2|TRBJ2-2|-|-
TGTGCCAGCAGGGTCGGGGAGCTGTTTTTT
CASRVGELFF
>TRBV6-5|TRBJ2-1|TRBD2|-
TGTGCCAGCAGTTACAGGGCGGGGGGATACAATGAGCAGTTCTTC
CASSYRAGGYNEQFF
>TRBV20-1|TRBJ2-2|TRBD2|-
TGCAGTGCTATCGGGACTAGCGGGGGGGAGCTGTTTTTT
CSAIGTSGGELFF
>TRBV6-5|TRBJ2-4|-|-
TGTGCCAGCAGTCTCGACGGGACACTAGAAAACATTCAGTACTTC
CASSLDGTLENIQYF
>TRBV18|TRBJ2-1|TRBD1|few
TGTGCCAGCTCACCAGGCGGACAGGGTGGCAATGAGCAGTTCTTC
CASSPGGQGGNEQFF
>TRBV27|TRBJ1-2|-|few
TGTGCCAGCAGGTTGATCGGGCAGGGTCTCGATGGCTACACCTTC
CASRLIGQGLDGYTF
>TRBV20-1|TRBJ2-7|-|few
TGCAGTGCTAGTTACCCTTCCCTCATTTACGAGCAGTACTTC
CSASYPSLIYEQYF
>TRBV6-2/TRBV6-3|TRBJ2-1|-|-
TGTGCCAGCAGCCGGTTATCCAATGAGCAGTTCTTC
CASSRLSNEQFF
>TRBV12-3/TRBV12-4|TRBJ2-3|TRBD2|many
TGTGCCAGCTCCCTGGGAGGGACCCTCACAGATACGCAGTATTTT
CASSLGGTLTDTQYF
>TRBV19|TRBJ2-7|-|-
TGTGCCAGTAGTATAGATTTGGGCTTCTACGAGCAGTACTTC
CASSIDLGFYEQYF
>TRBV12-3/TRBV12-4|TRBJ1-2|-|many
TGTGCCAGCAGTTTTACAGACTATGGCTACACCTTC
CASSFTDYGYTF
>TRBV5-6|TRBJ2-4|-|few
TGTGCCAGCGGGACACACATAGAAAACATTCAGTACTTC
CASGTHIENIQYF
>TRBV10-3|TRBJ1-1|-|few
TGTGCCATCAGGAAGGGTATTGGGCGCGACACTGAAGCTTTCTTT
CAIRKGIGRDTEAFF
>TRBV12-3/TRBV12-4|TRBJ2-3|TRBD2|-
TGTGCCAGCAGTTTAGGGACTAGCTCGGATACGCAGTATTTT
CASSLGTSSDTQYF
>TRBV10-2|TRBJ1-5|-|few
TGCGCCAGCAGTGAGGGACCCTATCAGCCCCAGCATTTT
CASSEGPYQPQHF
>TRBV5-1|TRBJ1-2|-|-
TGCGCCAGCAGCGGTGGGGGGCCTGGGTATGGCTACACCTTC
CASSGGGPGYGYTF
>TRBV6-1|TRBJ1-4|-|few
TGTGCCAGCAGGCCGCTCCGGGGTGTGGGGGCTAATGAAAAACTGTTTTTT
CASRPLRGVGANEKLFF
>TRBV30|TRBJ2-5|TRBD2|-
TGTGCCTGGAGTGCCGAAGGGGTCGGGGGGGAGACCCAGTACTTC
CAWSAEGVGGETQYF
>TRBV24-1|TRBJ2-1|TRBD2|few
TGTGCCACCAGTGCTGCCGGGAGGGCCGCCGACAATGAGCAGTTCTTC
CATSAAGRAADNEQFF
>TRBV21-1|TRBJ1-5|-|-
TGTGCCAGCAGCAAGACCTGGACAGTACCAAATCAGCCCCAGCATTTT
CASSKTWTVPNQPQHF
>TRBV27|TRBJ1-6|-|-
TGTGCCAGCAGTTCCCAGGGGCCGCGGTATAATTCACCCCTCCACTTT
CASSSQGPRYNSPLHF
>TRBV2|TRBJ1-1|-|-
TGTGCCAGCAGTTCCGGGGCTTTCTTT
CASSSGAFF
>TRBV20-1|TRBJ1-2|TRBD1|-
TGCAGTGCTAAACAGGGGGGCGGCTATGGCTACACCTTC
CSAKQGGGYGYTF
>TRBV4-3|TRBJ2-5|-|many
TGCGCCAGCAGCCAAGAAACTTGGGGAACGCAGTACTTC
CASSQETWGTQYF
>TRBV5-4|TRBJ2-1|-|few
TGTGCCAGCAGCTTGGATCTGGGGTCTAGCGAGCAGTTCTTC
CASSLDLGSSEQFF
>TRBV5-4|TRBJ1-1|-|-
TGTGCCAGCAGCTTGGAGGCCAGCGAAGCTTTCTTT
CASSLEASEAFF
>TRBV2|TRBJ2-3|-|-
TGTGCCAGCAGTGAACGGGGGCATACGCAGTATTTT
CASSERGHTQYF